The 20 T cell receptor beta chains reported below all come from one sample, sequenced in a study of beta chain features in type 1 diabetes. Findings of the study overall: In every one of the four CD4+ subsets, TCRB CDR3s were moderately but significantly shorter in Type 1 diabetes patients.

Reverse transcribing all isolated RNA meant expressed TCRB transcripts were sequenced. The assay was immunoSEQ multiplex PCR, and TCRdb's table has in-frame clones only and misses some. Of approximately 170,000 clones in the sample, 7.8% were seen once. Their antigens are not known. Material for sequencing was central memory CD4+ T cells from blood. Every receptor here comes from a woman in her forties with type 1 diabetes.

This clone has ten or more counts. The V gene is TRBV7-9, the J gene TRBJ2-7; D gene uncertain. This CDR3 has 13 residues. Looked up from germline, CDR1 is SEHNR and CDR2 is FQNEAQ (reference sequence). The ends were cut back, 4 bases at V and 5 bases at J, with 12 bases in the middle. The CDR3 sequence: CASSSGRSNEQYF. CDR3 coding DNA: TGTGCCAGCAGCTCCGGCAGGTCCAACGAGCAGTACTTC.

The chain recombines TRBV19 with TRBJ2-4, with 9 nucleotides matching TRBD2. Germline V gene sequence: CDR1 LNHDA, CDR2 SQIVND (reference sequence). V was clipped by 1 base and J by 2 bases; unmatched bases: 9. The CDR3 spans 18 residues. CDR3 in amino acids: CASSIGSGRGVTKNIQYF. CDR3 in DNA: TGTGCCAGTAGTATAGGTAGCGGGAGAGGAGTTACCAAAAACATTCAGTACTTC.

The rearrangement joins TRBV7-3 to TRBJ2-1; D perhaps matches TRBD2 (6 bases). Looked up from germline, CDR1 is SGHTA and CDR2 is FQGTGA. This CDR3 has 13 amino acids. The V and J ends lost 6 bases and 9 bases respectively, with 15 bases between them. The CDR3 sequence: CASRGVLAGEQFF. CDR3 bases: TGTGCCAGCAGAGGGGTACTAGCTGGTGAGCAGTTCTTC.

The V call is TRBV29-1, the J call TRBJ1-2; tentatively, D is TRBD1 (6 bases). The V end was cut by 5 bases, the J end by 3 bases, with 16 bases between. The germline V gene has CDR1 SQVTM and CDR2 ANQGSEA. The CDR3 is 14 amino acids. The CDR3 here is CSVSAGATHYGYTF. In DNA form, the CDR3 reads TGCAGCGTTTCCGCGGGGGCGACTCACTATGGCTACACCTTC.

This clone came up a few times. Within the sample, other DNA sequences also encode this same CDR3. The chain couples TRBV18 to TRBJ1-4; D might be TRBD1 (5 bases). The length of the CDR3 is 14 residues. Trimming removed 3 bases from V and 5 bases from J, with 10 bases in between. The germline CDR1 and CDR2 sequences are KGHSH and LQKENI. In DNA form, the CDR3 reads TGTGCCAGCTCACCGCGGGACCGCAATGAAAAACTGTTTTTT. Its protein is CASSPRDRNEKLFF.

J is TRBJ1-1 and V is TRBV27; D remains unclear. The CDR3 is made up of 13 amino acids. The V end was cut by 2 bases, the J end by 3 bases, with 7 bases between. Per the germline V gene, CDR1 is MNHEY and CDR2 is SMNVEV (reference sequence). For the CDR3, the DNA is TGTGCCAGCAGTTTAGGGGAGGACACTGAAGCTTTCTTT. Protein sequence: CASSLGEDTEAFF.

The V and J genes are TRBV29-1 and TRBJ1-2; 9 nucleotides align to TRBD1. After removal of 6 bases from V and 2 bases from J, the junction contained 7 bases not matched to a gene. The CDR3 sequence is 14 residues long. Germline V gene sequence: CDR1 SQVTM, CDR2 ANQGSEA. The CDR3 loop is CSVHPGTGNYGYTF. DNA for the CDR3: TGCAGCGTGCATCCCGGGACAGGGAACTATGGCTACACCTTC. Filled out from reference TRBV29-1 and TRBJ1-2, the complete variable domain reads SAVISQKPSRDICQRGTSLTIQCQVDSQVTMMFWYRQQPGQSLTLIATANQGSEATYESGFVIDKFPISRPNLTFSTLTVSNMSPEDSSIYLCSVHPGTGNYGYTFGSGTRLTVV.

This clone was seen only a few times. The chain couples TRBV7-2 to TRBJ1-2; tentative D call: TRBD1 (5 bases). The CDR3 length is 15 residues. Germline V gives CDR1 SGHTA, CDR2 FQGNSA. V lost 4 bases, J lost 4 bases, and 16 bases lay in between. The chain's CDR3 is CASSSGAGIVYGYTF. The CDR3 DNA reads TGTGCCAGCAGCTCGGGTGCAGGGATAGTCTATGGCTACACCTTC.

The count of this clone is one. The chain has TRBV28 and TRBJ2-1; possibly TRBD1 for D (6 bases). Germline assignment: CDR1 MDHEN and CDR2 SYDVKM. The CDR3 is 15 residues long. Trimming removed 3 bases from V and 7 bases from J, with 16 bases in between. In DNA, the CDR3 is TGTGCCAGCAGTTTTACAGGGTCCTTCTTGAATGAGCAGTTCTTC. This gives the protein CASSFTGSFLNEQFF.

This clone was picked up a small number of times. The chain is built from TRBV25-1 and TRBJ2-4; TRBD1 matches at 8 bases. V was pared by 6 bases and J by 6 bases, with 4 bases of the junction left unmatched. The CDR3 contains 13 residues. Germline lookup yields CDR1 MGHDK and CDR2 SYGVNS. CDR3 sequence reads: CASSTGGSNIQYF. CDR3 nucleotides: TGTGCCAGCAGCACAGGGGGATCAAACATTCAGTACTTC.

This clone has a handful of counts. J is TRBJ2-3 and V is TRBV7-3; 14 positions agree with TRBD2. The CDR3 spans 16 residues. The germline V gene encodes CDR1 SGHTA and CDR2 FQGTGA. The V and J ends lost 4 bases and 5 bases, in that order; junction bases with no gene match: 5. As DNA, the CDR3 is TGTGCCAGCAGCTCGGGACTAGCGGGAGCCAAAGATACGCAGTATTTT. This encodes CASSSGLAGAKDTQYF.

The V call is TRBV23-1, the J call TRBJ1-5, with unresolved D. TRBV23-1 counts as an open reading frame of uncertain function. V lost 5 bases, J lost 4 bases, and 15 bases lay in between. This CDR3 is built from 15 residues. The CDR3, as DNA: TGCGCCAGCAGTAGTCCCAGACTCTCTAATCAGCCCCAGCATTTT. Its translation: CASSSPRLSNQPQHF.

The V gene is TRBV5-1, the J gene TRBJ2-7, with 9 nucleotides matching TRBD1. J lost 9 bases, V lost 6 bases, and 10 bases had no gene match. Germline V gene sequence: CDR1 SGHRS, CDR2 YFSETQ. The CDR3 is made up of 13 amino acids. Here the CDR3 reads CASTPWTGDAQYF. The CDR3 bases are TGCGCCAGCACCCCCTGGACAGGGGACGCGCAGTACTTC.

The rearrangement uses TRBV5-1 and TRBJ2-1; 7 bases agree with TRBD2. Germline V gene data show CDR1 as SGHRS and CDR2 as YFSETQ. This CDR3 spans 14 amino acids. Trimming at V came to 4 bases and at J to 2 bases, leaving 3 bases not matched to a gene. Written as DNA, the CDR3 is TGCGCCAGCAGCCCCGGACTAGCCTACAATGAGCAGTTCTTC. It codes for CASSPGLAYNEQFF.

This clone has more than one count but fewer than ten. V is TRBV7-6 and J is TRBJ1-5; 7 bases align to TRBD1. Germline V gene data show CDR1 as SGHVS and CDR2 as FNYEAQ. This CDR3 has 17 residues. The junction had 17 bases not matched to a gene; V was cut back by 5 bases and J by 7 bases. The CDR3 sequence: CASSPTAGDSSGQPQHF. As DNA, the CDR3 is TGTGCCAGCAGCCCGACTGCCGGGGACAGCTCGGGACAGCCCCAGCATTTT.

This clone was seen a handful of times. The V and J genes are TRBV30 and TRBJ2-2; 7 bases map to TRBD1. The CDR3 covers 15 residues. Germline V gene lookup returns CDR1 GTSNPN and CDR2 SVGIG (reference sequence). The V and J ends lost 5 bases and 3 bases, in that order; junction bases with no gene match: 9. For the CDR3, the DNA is TGTGCCTGGGGAACGGGACAGACCTACACCGGGGAGCTGTTTTTT. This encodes CAWGTGQTYTGELFF.

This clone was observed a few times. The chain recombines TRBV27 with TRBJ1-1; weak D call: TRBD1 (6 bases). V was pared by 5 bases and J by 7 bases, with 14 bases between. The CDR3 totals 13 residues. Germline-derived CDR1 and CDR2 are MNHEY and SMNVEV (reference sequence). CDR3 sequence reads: CASSHRTEGEAFF. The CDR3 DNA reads TGTGCCAGCAGTCACCGGACAGAAGGTGAAGCTTTCTTT.

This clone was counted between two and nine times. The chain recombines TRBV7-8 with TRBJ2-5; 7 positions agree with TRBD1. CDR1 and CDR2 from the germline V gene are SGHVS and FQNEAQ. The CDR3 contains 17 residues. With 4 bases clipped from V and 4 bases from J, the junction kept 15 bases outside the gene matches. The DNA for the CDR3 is TGTGCCAGCAGCTCGATGGCCAGAGGGGGCGCGGGAGAGACCCAGTACTTC. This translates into CASSSMARGGAGETQYF.

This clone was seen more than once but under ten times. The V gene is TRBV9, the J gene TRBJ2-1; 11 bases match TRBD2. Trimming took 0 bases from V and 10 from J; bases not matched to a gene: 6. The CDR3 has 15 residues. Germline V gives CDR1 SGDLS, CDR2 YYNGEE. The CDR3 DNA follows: TGTGCCAGCAGCGTAGCACTAGCGGGAGCGGGGGAGCAGTTCTTC. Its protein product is CASSVALAGAGEQFF.

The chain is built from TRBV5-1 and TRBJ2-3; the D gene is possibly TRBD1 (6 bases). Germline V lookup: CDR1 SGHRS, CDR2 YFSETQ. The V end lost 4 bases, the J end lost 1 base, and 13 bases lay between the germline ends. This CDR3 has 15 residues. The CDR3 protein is CASSLGQQGTDTQYF. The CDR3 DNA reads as TGCGCCAGCAGCCTCGGACAGCAAGGCACAGATACGCAGTATTTT. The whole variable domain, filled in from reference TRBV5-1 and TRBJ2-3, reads KAGVTQTPRYLIKTRGQQVTLSCSPISGHRSVSWYQQTPGQGLQFLFEYFSETQRNKGNFPGRFSGRQFSNSRSEMNVSTLELGDSALYLCASSLGQQGTDTQYFGPGTRLTVL.